Below are 14 T cell receptor beta chains sequenced from a single sample in a study of T cell changes during pregnancy in multiple sclerosis. Data came from immunoSEQ multiplex PCR; TCRdb stores just in-frame clones and leaves some out. The repertoire holds tens of thousands of clones, with roughly 89% as singletons. The material sequenced was CD8+ T cells from peripheral blood mononuclear cells, taken in the first trimester of pregnancy. These receptors were taken from a female donor in good health, enrolled as a control in a pregnancy study.

The chain couples TRBV4-3 to TRBJ1-4; D not resolved. CDR3 length: 16 residues. V dropped 1 base and J dropped 2 bases, with 11 bases sitting between them. CDR1 is LGHNA and CDR2 is YSLEER in the germline V gene. Here the CDR3 reads CASSQGVRGTNEKLFF. DNA of the CDR3: TGCGCCAGCAGCCAAGGGGTCCGGGGTACTAATGAAAAACTGTTTTTT.

The V gene is TRBV5-8, the J gene TRBJ2-2, with 7 bases identical to TRBD1. Germline V CDR1 and CDR2: SGHTS, YDEGEE. V trimming: 5 bases; J trimming: 1 base; junction bases outside the gene matches: 5. The CDR3 totals 15 residues. CDR3 residues: CASSPGTVNTGELFF. Here the CDR3 DNA reads TGTGCCAGCAGTCCCGGGACAGTGAACACCGGGGAGCTGTTTTTT.

The CDR3 reads CASSLGGLPEQFF. DNA of the CDR3: TGTGCCAGCAGCTTAGGGGGACTACCAGAGCAGTTCTTC. The genes are TRBV11-2 and TRBJ2-1; 7 bases map to TRBD2. Germline trimming cut 1 base from V and 10 bases from J; bases unmatched to any gene: 4. CDR1 and CDR2 from the germline V gene are SGHAT and FQNNGV. The CDR3 covers 13 residues.

This clone was detected once. This rearrangement joins TRBV28 to TRBJ1-2; maybe TRBD1 (6 bases). This CDR3 is built from 18 residues. V shed 5 bases and J shed 2 bases, with 24 bases lying between them. The germline gives CDR1 MDHEN, CDR2 SYDVKM. In DNA form, the CDR3 reads TGTGCCAGCAGTAGGGACAACTCGGGTATCGGTGGGAACTATGGCTACACCTTC. Translated, it gives CASSRDNSGIGGNYGYTF.

The gene calls are TRBV19 and TRBJ1-5; D unresolved. V dropped 0 bases and J dropped 4 bases, with 10 bases sitting between them. CDR1 and CDR2 from the germline V gene are LNHDA and SQIVND (reference sequence). The CDR3 extends over 15 amino acids. CDR3 coding DNA: TGTGCCAGTAGTATAGATTATGGCAGAAATCAGCCCCAGCATTTT. It is translated as CASSIDYGRNQPQHF. Full variable domain (missing parts from reference TRBV19 and TRBJ1-5): DGGITQSPKYLFRKEGQNVTLSCEQNLNHDAMYWYRQDPGQGLRLIYYSQIVNDFQKGDIAEGYSVSREKKESFPLTVTSAQKNPTAFYLCASSIDYGRNQPQHFGDGTRLSIL.

Details on this clone: One end of the junction varies from germline; a read error may be responsible. The gene calls are TRBV11-2 and TRBJ2-7; D might be TRBD1 (6 bases). Per the germline V gene, CDR1 is SGHAT and CDR2 is FQNNGV. The length of the CDR3 is 17 residues. CDR3 region: CASSPSPTGSRAYERYF. CDR3 in DNA: TGTGCCAGCAGCCCGAGTCCCACAGGGTCCCGGGCCTACGAGCGGTACTTC. Combining the CDR3 with reference TRBV11-2 and TRBJ2-7 gives the whole variable domain EAGVAQSPRYKIIEKRQSVAFWCNPISGHATLYWYQQILGQGPKLLIQFQNNGVVDDSQLPKDRFSAERLKGVDSTLKIQPAKLEDSAVYLCASSPSPTGSRAYERYFGPGTRLTVT.

This clone has only a few counts. This rearrangement joins TRBV4-2 to TRBJ2-1, with TRBD2 matching over 9 bases. The germline gives CDR1 LGHNA, CDR2 YNFKEQ. The CDR3 is made up of 16 amino acids. J was trimmed by 8 bases and V by 3 bases; bases with no gene match: 11. The CDR3: CASSQEMGLATDEQFF. CDR3 bases: TGTGCCAGCAGCCAGGAGATGGGACTAGCCACCGATGAGCAGTTCTTC.

In nucleotides, the CDR3 is TGTGCCAGTAGTTCATATCTGGGACAGGGTTACGAGCAGTACTTC. This sequence encodes CASSSYLGQGYEQYF. This sequence joins TRBV19 and TRBJ2-7; TRBD1 aligns across 9 bases. V lost 5 bases, J lost 4 bases, and 9 bases stayed unmatched. In germline, CDR1 is LNHDA, CDR2 SQIVND (reference sequence). This CDR3 is 15 amino acids long.

The chain recombines TRBV10-3 with TRBJ1-2; D gene uncertain. From germline, CDR1 is ENHRY and CDR2 SYGVKD. The CDR3 covers 13 residues. Trimming cost V 3 bases and J 1 base, with 6 bases left between them. The CDR3 reads CAISERVNYGYTF. DNA of the CDR3: TGTGCCATCAGTGAACGGGTTAACTATGGCTACACCTTC.

The J gene is TRBJ1-1, the V gene TRBV11-2; possible D gene TRBD1, 5 bases. Germline V gene sequence: CDR1 SGHAT, CDR2 FQNNGV. This CDR3 spans 15 amino acids. Trimming cost V 0 bases and J 0 bases, with 8 bases left between them. The DNA of the CDR3 is TGTGCCAGCAGCTTAGAAGGGGCAGTGAACACTGAAGCTTTCTTT. As protein: CASSLEGAVNTEAFF.

The chain is built from TRBV2 and TRBJ2-5; possibly TRBD1 for D (6 bases). The ends were cut back, 3 bases at V and 1 base at J, with 24 bases in the middle. CDR1 is SNHLY, CDR2 FYNNEI, per germline. The CDR3 consists of 19 residues. The CDR3 DNA reads as TGTGCCAGCAGTGATGATAGGGACACCCCCTCGTTGGGCCAAGAGACCCAGTACTTC. Translating it yields CASSDDRDTPSLGQETQYF.

V usage is TRBV10-3 and J usage is TRBJ1-6; D is perhaps TRBD1 (6 bases). Looked up from germline, CDR1 is ENHRY and CDR2 is SYGVKD. The CDR3 runs to 14 residues. Trimming pared 3 bases from V and 10 bases from J, leaving 13 bases between. Here the CDR3 DNA reads TGTGCCATCAGTGACGAACAGGGAAGCTCACCCCTCCACTTT. Encoded protein: CAISDEQGSSPLHF.

The genes are TRBV6-5 and TRBJ2-7; a weak D match, TRBD1 (6 bases). Germline V gene sequence: CDR1 MNHEY, CDR2 SVGAGI. The CDR3 is 16 residues long. V was cut by 0 bases and J by 3 bases, with 15 bases left in between. CDR3 sequence (DNA): TGTGCCAGCAGTTACTCGCGTGACAGGCCCCACTACGAGCAGTACTTC. Its translation is CASSYSRDRPHYEQYF.

The rearrangement links TRBV7-3 to TRBJ2-1; D is ambiguous. The CDR3 sequence is 15 residues long. Trimming pared 6 bases from V and 8 bases from J, leaving 20 bases between. CDR1 and CDR2 (germline): SGHTA, FQGTGA. The CDR3 DNA reads as TGTGCCAGCAGTCTAAGTCTGAGCTCCGCCCATGAGCAGTTCTTC. Its translation is CASSLSLSSAHEQFF.